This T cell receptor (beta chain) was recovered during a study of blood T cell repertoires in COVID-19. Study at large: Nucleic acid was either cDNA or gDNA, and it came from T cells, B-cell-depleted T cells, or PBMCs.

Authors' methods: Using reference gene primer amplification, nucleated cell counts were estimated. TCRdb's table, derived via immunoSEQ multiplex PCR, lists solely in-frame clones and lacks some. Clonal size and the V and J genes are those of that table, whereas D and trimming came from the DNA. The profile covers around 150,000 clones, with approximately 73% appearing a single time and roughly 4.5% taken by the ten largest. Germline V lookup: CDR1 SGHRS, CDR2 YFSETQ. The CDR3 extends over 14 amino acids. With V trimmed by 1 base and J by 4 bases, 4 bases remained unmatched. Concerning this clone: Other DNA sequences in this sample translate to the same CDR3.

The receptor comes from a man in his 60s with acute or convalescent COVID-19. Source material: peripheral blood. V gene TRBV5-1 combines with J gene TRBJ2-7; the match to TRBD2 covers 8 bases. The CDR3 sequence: CASSLFSGDYEQYF. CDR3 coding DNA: TGCGCCAGCAGCTTGTTTAGCGGGGATTACGAGCAGTACTTC.